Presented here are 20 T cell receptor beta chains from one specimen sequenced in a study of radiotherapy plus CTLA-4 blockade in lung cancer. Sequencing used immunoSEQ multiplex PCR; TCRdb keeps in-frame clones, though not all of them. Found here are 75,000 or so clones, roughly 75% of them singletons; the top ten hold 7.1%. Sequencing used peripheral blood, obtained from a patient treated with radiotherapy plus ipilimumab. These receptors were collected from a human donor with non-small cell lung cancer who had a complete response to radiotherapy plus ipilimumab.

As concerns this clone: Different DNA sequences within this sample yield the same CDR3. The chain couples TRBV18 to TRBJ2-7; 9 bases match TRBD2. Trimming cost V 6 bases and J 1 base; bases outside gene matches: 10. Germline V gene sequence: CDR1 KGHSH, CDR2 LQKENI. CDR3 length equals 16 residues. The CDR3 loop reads CASSTISAGGSYEQYF. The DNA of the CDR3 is TGTGCCAGCTCCACCATATCAGCGGGGGGATCCTACGAGCAGTACTTC.

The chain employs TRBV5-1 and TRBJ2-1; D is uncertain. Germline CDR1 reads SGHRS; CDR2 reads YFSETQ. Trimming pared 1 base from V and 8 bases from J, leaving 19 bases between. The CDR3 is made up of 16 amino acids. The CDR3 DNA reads TGCGCCAGCAGCTTGATGGCTAGAGGTTTATCTGATGAGCAGTTCTTC. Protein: CASSLMARGLSDEQFF.

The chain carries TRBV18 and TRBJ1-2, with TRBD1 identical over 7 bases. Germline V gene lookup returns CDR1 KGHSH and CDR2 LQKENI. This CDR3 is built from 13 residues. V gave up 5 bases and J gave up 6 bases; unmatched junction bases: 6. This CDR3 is CASSASQGDGYTF. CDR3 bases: TGTGCCAGCTCAGCATCTCAGGGGGATGGCTACACCTTC.

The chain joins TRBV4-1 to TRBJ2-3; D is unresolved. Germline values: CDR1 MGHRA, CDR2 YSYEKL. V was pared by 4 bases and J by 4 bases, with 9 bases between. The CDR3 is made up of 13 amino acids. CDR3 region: CASSPETPDTQYF. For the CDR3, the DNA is TGCGCCAGCAGCCCTGAGACCCCAGATACGCAGTATTTT.

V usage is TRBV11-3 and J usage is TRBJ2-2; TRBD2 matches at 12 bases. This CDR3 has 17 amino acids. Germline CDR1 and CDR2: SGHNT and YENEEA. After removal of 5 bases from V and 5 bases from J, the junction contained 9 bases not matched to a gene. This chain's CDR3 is CASSPTSGSAGTGELFF. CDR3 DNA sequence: TGTGCCAGCAGCCCGACTAGCGGGAGCGCGGGGACCGGGGAGCTGTTTTTT. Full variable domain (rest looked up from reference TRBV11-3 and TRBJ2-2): EAGVVQSPRYKIIEKKQPVAFWCNPISGHNTLYWYLQNLGQGPELLIRYENEEAVDDSQLPKDRFSAERLKGVDSTLKIQPAELGDSAVYLCASSPTSGSAGTGELFFGEGSRLTVL.

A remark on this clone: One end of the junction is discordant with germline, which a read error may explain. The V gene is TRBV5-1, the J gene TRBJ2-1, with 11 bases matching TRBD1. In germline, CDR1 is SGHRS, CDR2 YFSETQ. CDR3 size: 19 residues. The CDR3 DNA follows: TGCGCCAGCAGCTTGTGGGTCCGAACCGGGACAGGGGGAACCAATGAGCAGCTCTTC. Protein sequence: CASSLWVRTGTGGTNEQLF.

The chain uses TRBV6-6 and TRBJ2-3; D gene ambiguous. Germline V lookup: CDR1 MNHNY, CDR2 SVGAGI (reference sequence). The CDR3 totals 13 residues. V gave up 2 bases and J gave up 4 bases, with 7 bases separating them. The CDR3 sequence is CASSYTGSDTQYF. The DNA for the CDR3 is TGTGCCAGCAGTTACACCGGCTCAGATACGCAGTATTTT.

CDR3 sequence: CASGRERAGELFF. CDR3 nucleotides: TGTGCCAGCGGTCGAGAACGGGCCGGGGAGCTGTTTTTT. The rearrangement uses TRBV13 and TRBJ2-2; D remains unclear. Trimming removed 8 bases at V and 6 bases at J, with 13 bases between. This CDR3 contains 13 residues. Germline CDR1 is PRHDT and CDR2 is FYEKMQ (reference sequence).

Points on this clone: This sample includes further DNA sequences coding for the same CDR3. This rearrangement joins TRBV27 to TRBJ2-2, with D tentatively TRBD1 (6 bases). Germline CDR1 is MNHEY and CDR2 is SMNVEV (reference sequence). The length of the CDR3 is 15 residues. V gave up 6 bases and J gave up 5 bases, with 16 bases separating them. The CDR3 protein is CASSPRPGETGELFF. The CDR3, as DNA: TGTGCCAGCAGCCCCCGGCCAGGGGAGACCGGGGAGCTGTTTTTT.

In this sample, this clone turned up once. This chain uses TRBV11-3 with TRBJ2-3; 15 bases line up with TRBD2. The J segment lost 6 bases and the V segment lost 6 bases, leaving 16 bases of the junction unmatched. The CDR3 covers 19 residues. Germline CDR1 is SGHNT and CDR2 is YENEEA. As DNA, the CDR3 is TGTGCCAGCAGTTCAGGGGACGTGTGGACTAGCGGGAGGGTGGATACGCAGTATTTT. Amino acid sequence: CASSSGDVWTSGRVDTQYF.

CDR3 nucleotide sequence: TGTGCCAGCAGCTTAGAAAGGGGTCAGCCCCAGCATTTT. Encoded protein: CASSLERGQPQHF. The chain employs TRBV7-2 and TRBJ1-5, with D perhaps TRBD1 (5 bases). Germline lookup yields CDR1 SGHTA and CDR2 FQGNSA. Trimming pared 1 base from V and 6 bases from J, leaving 7 bases between. CDR3 length equals 13 residues.

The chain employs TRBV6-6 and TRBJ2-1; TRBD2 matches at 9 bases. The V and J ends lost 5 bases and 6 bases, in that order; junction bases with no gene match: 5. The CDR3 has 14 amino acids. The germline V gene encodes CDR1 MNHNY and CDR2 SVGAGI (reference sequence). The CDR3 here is CASSGREGPNEQFF. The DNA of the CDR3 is TGTGCCAGCAGTGGGCGGGAGGGCCCCAATGAGCAGTTCTTC.

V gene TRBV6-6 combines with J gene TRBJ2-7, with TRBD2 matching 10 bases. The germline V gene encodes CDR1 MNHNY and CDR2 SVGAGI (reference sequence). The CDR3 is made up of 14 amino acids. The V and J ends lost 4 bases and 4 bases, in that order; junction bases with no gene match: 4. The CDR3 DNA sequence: TGTGCCAGCAGTTTCATAGCGGGGGGTTACGAGCAGTACGTC. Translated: CASSFIAGGYEQYV.

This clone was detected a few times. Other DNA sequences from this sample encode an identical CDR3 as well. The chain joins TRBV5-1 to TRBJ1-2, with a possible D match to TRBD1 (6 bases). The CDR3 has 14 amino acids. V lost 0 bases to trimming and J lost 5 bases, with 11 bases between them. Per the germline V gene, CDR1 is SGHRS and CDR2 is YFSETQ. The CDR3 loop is CASSLEGDGYGYTF. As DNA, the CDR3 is TGCGCCAGCAGCTTGGAGGGGGACGGATATGGCTACACCTTC.

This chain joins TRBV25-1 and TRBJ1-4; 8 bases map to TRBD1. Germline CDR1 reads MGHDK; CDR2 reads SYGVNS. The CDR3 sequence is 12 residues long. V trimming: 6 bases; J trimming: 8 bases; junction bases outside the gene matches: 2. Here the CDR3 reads CASSHRGEKLFF. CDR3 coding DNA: TGTGCCAGCAGCCACAGGGGGGAAAAACTGTTTTTT.

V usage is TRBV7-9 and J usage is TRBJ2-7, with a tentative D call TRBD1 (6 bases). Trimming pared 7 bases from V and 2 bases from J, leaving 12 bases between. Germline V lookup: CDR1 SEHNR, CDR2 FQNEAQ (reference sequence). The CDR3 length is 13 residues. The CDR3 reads CASTQQGTYEQYV. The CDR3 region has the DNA TGTGCCAGCACACAACAGGGTACCTACGAGCAGTACGTC.

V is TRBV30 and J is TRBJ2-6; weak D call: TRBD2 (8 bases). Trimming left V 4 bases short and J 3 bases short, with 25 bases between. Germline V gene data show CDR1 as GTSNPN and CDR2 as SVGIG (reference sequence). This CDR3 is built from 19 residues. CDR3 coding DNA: TGTGCCTGGAAGGGGGCCTCGGGACTAGACCTAATTGGGGCCAACGTCCTGACTTTC. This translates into CAWKGASGLDLIGANVLTF.

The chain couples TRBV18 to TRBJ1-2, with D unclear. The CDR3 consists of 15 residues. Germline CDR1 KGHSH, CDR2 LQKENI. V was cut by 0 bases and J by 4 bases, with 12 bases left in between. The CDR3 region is CASSPPRGGIYGYTF. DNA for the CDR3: TGTGCCAGCTCACCACCCCGTGGAGGGATCTATGGCTACACCTTC.

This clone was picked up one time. The CDR3 region has the DNA TGCGCCAGCAGCCAACCTGACAGAAACTATGGCTACACCTTC. Its protein is CASSQPDRNYGYTF. The rearrangement joins TRBV4-1 to TRBJ1-2; TRBD1 might be the D (5 bases). Trimming stripped 2 bases from V and 2 bases from J, with 9 bases between. Germline lookup yields CDR1 MGHRA and CDR2 YSYEKL. The CDR3 totals 14 residues.

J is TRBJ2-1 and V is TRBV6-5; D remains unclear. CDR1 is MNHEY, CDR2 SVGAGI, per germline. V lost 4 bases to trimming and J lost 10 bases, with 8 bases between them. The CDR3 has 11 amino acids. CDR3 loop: CASSSIGEQFF. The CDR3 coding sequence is TGTGCCAGCAGTTCCATTGGCGAGCAGTTCTTC.